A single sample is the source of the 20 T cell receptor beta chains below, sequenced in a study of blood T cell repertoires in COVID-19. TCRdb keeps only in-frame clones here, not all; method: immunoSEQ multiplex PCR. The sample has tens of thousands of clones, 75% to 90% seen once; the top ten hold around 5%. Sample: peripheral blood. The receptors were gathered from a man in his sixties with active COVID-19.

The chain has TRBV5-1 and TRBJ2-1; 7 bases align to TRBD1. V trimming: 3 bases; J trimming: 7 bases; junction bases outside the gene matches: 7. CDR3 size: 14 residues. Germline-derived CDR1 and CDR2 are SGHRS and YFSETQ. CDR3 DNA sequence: TGCGCCAGCAGCTGGTGGACAGGTTTGAATGAGCAGTTCTTC. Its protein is CASSWWTGLNEQFF.

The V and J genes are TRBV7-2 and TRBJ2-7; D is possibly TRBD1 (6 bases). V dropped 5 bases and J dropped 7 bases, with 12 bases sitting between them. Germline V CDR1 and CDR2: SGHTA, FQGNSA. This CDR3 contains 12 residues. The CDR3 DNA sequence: TGTGCCAGCAGCCGCCAGGGGTGGGAGCAGTACTTC. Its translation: CASSRQGWEQYF.

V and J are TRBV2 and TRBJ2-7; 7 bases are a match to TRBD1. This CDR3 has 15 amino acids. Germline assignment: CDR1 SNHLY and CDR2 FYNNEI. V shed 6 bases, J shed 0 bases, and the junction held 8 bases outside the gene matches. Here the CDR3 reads CASRGTAYPSYEQYF. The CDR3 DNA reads TGTGCCAGCAGGGGGACAGCTTACCCCTCCTACGAGCAGTACTTC.

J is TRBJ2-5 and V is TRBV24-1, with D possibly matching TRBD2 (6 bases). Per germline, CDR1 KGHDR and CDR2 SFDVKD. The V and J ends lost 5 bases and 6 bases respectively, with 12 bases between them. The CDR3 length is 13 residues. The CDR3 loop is CATSGLGGKTQYF. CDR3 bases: TGTGCCACCAGTGGGTTGGGAGGAAAGACCCAGTACTTC.

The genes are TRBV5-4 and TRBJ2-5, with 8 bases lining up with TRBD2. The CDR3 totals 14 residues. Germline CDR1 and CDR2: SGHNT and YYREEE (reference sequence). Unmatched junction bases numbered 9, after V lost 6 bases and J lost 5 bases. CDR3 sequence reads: CASIRAGEGETQYF. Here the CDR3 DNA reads TGTGCCAGCATCAGAGCGGGAGAGGGGGAGACCCAGTACTTC.

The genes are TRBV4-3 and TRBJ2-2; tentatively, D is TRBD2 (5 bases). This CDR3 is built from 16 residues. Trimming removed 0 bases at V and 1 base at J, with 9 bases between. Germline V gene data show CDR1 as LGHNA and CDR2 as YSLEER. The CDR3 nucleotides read TGCGCCAGCAGCCAAGAATGGGCGGGGAACACCGGGGAGCTGTTTTTT. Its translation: CASSQEWAGNTGELFF.

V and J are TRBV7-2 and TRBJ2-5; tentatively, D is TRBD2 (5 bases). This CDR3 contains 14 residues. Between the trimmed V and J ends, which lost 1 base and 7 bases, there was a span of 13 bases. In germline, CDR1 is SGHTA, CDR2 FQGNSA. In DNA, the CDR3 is TGTGCCAGCAGCTTAGAAGAGGGAATGGGGACCCAGTACTTC. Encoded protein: CASSLEEGMGTQYF. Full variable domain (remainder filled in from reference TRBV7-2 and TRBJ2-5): GAGVSQSPSNKVTEKGKDVELRCDPISGHTALYWYRQSLGQGLEFLIYFQGNSAPDKSGLPSDRFSAERTGGSVSTLTIQRTQQEDSAVYLCASSLEEGMGTQYFGPGTRLLVL.

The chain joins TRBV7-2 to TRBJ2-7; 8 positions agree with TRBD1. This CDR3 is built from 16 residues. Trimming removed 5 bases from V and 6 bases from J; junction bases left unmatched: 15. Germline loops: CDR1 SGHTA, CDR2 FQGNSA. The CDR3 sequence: CASSTGGLVGSIEQYF. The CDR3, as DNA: TGTGCCAGCAGCACAGGGGGTCTCGTGGGATCGATCGAGCAGTACTTC.

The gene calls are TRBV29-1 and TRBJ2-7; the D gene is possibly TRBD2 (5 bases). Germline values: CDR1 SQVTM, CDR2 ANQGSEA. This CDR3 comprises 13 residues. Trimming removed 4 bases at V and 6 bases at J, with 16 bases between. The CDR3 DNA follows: TGCAGCGTTGCTATTGGGTTGAGCGGCGAGCAGTACTTC. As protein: CSVAIGLSGEQYF.

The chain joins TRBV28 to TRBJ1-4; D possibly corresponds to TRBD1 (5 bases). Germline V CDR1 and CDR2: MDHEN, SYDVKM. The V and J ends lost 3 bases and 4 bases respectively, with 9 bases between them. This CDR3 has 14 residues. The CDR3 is CASSFSGVNEKLFF. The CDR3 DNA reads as TGTGCCAGCAGTTTCTCGGGGGTTAATGAAAAACTGTTTTTT.

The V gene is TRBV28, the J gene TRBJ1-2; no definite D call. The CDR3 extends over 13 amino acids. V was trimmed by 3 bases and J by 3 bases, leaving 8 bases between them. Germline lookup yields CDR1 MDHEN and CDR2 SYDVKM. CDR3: CASSFQVYYGYTF. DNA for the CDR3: TGTGCCAGCAGTTTTCAGGTGTACTATGGCTACACCTTC.

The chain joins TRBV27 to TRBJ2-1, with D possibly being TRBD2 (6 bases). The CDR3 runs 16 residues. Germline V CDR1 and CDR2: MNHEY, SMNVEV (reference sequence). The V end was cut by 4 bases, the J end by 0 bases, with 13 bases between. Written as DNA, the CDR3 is TGTGCCAGCAGTTGGCGGGGCCTCGTCTCCTACAATGAGCAGTTCTTC. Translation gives CASSWRGLVSYNEQFF.

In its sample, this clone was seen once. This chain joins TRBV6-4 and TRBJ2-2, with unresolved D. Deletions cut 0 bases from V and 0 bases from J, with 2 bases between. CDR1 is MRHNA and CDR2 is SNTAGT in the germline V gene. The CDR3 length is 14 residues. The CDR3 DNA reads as TGTGCCAGCAGTGACTCCGCGAACACCGGGGAGCTGTTTTTT. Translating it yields CASSDSANTGELFF.

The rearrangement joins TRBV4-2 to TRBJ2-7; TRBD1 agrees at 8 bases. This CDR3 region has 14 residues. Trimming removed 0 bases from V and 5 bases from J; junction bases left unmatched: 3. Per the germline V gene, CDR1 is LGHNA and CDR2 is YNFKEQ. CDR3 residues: CASSQEDRVHEQYF. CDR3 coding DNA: TGTGCCAGCAGCCAAGAGGACAGGGTCCACGAGCAGTACTTC.

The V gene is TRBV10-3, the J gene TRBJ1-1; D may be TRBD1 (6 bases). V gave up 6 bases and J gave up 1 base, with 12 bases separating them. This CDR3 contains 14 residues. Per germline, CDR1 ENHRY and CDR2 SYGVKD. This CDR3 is CAISVQGANTEAFF. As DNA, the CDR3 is TGTGCCATCAGCGTACAGGGCGCGAACACTGAAGCTTTCTTT.

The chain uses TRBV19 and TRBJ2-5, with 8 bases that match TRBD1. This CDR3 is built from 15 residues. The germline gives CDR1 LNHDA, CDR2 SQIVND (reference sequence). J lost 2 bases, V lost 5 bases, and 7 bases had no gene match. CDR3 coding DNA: TGTGCCAGTAGTCTACGGACAGGGAGGCAAGAGACCCAGTACTTC. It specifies CASSLRTGRQETQYF.

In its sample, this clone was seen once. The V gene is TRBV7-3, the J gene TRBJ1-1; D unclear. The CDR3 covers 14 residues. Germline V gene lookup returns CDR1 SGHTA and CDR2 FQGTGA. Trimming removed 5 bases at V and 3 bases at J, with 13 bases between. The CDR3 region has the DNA TGTGCCAGCAGCATACGCCCCGGGTACACTGAAGCTTTCTTT. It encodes CASSIRPGYTEAFF. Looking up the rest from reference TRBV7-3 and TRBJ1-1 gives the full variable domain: GAGVSQTPSNKVTEKGKYVELRCDPISGHTALYWYRQSLGQGPEFLIYFQGTGAADDSGLPNDRFFAVRPEGSVSTLKIQRTERGDSAVYLCASSIRPGYTEAFFGQGTRLTVV.

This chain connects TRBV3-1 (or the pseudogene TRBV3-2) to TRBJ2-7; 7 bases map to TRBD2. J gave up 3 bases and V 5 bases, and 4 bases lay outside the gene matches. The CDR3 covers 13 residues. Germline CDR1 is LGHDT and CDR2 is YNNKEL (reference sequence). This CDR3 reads CASSGRAIYEQYF. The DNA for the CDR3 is TGTGCCAGCAGCGGGAGGGCCATCTACGAGCAGTACTTC.

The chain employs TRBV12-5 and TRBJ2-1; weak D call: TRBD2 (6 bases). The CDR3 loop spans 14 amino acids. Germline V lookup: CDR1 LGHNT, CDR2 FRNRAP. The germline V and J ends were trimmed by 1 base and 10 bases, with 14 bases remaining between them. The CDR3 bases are TGTGCTAGTGGTTTGGCCCATCCCGGGGGAGAGCAGTTCTTC. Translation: CASGLAHPGGEQFF.

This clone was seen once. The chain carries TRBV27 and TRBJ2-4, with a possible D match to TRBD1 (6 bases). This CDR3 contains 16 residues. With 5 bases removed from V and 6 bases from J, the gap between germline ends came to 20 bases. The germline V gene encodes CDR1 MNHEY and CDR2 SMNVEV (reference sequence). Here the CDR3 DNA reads TGTGCCAGCAGTCGCAATACAGGGAGTGGGGTAAACATTCAGTACTTC. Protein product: CASSRNTGSGVNIQYF.